One sample yielded the 15 T cell receptor beta chains listed below, sequenced in a study of STAT3 mutations in large granular lymphocyte leukemia. The study, taken as a whole, reports: At least one immunodominant TCR beta clonotype appeared in every T-cell large granular lymphocyte leukemia patient.

Their target antigens are unknown. Profiled with immunoSEQ multiplex PCR; TCRdb holds only in-frame clones, not every one. The table lists approximately 17,000 clones, 84% of them singletons. Sequenced: peripheral blood mononuclear cells. These TCRs come from a man in his forties or fifties with T-cell large granular lymphocyte leukemia. Some clones in this sample may be carry-over from other donors' samples.

This sequence joins TRBV30 and TRBJ2-4; D uncertain. V lost 5 bases, J lost 5 bases, and 7 bases lay in between. The CDR3 spans 11 residues. Germline-derived CDR1 and CDR2 are GTSNPN and SVGIG (reference sequence). The CDR3 spells CAWAVQNIQYF. The CDR3 region has the DNA TGTGCCTGGGCGGTTCAAAACATTCAGTACTTC.

The chain couples TRBV5-5 to TRBJ2-3; D is undetermined. Trimming took off 2 bases at V and 2 bases at J, with 9 bases between the two ends. From germline, CDR1 is SGHKS and CDR2 YYEKEE (reference sequence). The CDR3 has 14 amino acids. CDR3 coding DNA: TGTGCCAGCAGCTTTTTTAGTAACACAGATACGCAGTATTTT. Amino acid sequence: CASSFFSNTDTQYF.

The rearrangement joins TRBV5-4 to TRBJ2-7, with D maybe TRBD1 (6 bases). Trimming took 5 bases from V and 1 from J, leaving 10 bases between them. The CDR3 is 13 amino acids. Germline V lookup: CDR1 SGHNT, CDR2 YYREEE (reference sequence). The CDR3 nucleotides read TGTGCCAGCAGGGTACAGGGTTCCTACGAGCAGTACTTC. Amino acid sequence: CASRVQGSYEQYF.

This chain uses TRBV7-3 with TRBJ1-2; D may be TRBD1 (6 bases). Germline lookup yields CDR1 SGHTA and CDR2 FQGTGA. This CDR3 region has 14 residues. Trimming cost V 5 bases and J 2 bases, with 12 bases left between them. The CDR3, as DNA: TGTGCCAGCAGCCCTTCTACAGGGAACTATGGCTACACCTTC. It yields the protein CASSPSTGNYGYTF.

The V and J genes are TRBV20-1 and TRBJ2-7; D not resolved. The CDR3 totals 11 residues. Germline CDR1 is DFQATT and CDR2 is SNEGSKA (reference sequence). The V and J ends lost 0 bases and 3 bases respectively, with 3 bases between them. The CDR3, as DNA: TGCAGTGCTAGAGATGACTACGAGCAGTACTTC. It is translated as CSARDDYEQYF.

The chain is built from TRBV9 and TRBJ2-5; D is undetermined. Trimming pared 0 bases from V and 0 bases from J, leaving 12 bases between. Germline values: CDR1 SGDLS, CDR2 YYNGEE. This CDR3 region has 16 residues. The chain's CDR3 is CASSVATNPDQETQYF. DNA of the CDR3: TGTGCCAGCAGCGTAGCCACGAACCCTGACCAAGAGACCCAGTACTTC.

This clone has just a few counts. The chain couples TRBV7-9 to TRBJ1-3; D may be TRBD1 (5 bases). The CDR3 is 14 residues long. Germline lookup yields CDR1 SEHNR and CDR2 FQNEAQ (reference sequence). Trimming removed 7 bases at V and 2 bases at J, with 12 bases between. The CDR3 loop reads CASIDRTAGNTIYF. Written as DNA, the CDR3 is TGTGCCAGCATCGACAGAACCGCTGGAAACACCATATATTTT.

The V call is TRBV19, the J call TRBJ2-6; D call uncertain. This CDR3 has 14 residues. Trimming removed 5 bases from V and 0 bases from J, with 5 bases in between. Germline V lookup: CDR1 LNHDA, CDR2 SQIVND (reference sequence). The CDR3 loop is CASSATSGANVLTF. The CDR3 coding sequence is TGTGCCAGTAGTGCGACCTCTGGGGCCAACGTCCTGACTTTC.

The chain links TRBV30 to TRBJ1-5; 10 nucleotides line up with TRBD1. V gave up 8 bases and J gave up 6 bases; unmatched junction bases: 7. This CDR3 spans 13 amino acids. Germline CDR1 GTSNPN, CDR2 SVGIG (reference sequence). CDR3 region: CAAGQGGGQPQHF. In DNA, the CDR3 is TGTGCCGCCGGACAGGGGGGCGGTCAGCCCCAGCATTTT.

The CDR3 DNA reads as TGCAGCGTTGCCAGGGACTACAATCAGCCCCAGCATTTT. This encodes CSVARDYNQPQHF. The chain couples TRBV29-1 to TRBJ1-5; D is perhaps TRBD1 (5 bases). Germline V gene lookup returns CDR1 SQVTM and CDR2 ANQGSEA. V was trimmed by 4 bases and J by 3 bases, leaving 10 bases between them. The CDR3 is 13 amino acids.

The J gene is TRBJ1-5, the V gene TRBV18, with 8 bases identical to TRBD1. Germline V gene sequence: CDR1 KGHSH, CDR2 LQKENI. CDR3 length: 15 residues. The trim removed 3 bases at V and 7 bases at J, leaving 8 bases unmatched. The CDR3 DNA follows: TGTGCCAGCTCACCCCAGCAGGGGGCAGGGCAGCCCCAGCATTTT. Protein sequence: CASSPQQGAGQPQHF.

The chain uses TRBV12-5 and TRBJ2-3; D is perhaps TRBD1 (5 bases). Trimming pared 0 bases from V and 1 base from J, leaving 5 bases between. Germline V gives CDR1 LGHNT, CDR2 FRNRAP. The CDR3 is 14 residues long. Here the CDR3 DNA reads TGTGCTAGTGGTTTGGTGGGGCGCACAGATACGCAGTATTTT. This translates into CASGLVGRTDTQYF.

The chain recombines TRBV4-1 with TRBJ1-5, with D possibly TRBD1 on 6 matching bases. CDR3 length equals 11 residues. Germline V CDR1 and CDR2: MGHRA, YSYEKL. V was trimmed by 1 base and J by 11 bases, leaving 6 bases between them. The DNA of the CDR3 is TGCGCCAGCAGCCAAGGACAGGCCCAGCATTTT. The encoded protein is CASSQGQAQHF.

This chain joins TRBV2 and TRBJ2-3, with a weak D call TRBD1 (6 bases). The CDR3 runs to 13 residues. CDR1 SNHLY and CDR2 FYNNEI come from the germline V gene. The ends were cut back, 5 bases at V and 5 bases at J, with 11 bases in the middle. CDR3 bases: TGTGCCAGCAGTTACGGACAGAGAGATACGCAGTATTTT. As protein: CASSYGQRDTQYF.

The chain joins TRBV6-6 to TRBJ1-2; D unclear. Germline V gives CDR1 MNHNY, CDR2 SVGAGI (reference sequence). This CDR3 has 13 amino acids. V was cut by 7 bases and J by 7 bases, with 16 bases left in between. The CDR3 sequence: CASIDGPPFGYTF. CDR3 DNA sequence: TGTGCCAGCATCGACGGCCCTCCATTTGGCTACACCTTC.